The 24 T cell receptor beta chains in this list originate from one sample, sequenced in a study of CD8+CD57+ T cells in acquired aplastic anemia. Genomic DNA, the template, was used for profiling of the TCR beta VDJ and CDR3. Each CDR3 protein is one row after TCRdb ran MiXCR on the reads. In the table there are 95,000 to 150,000 distinct CDR3 sequences, 58% of which are singletons. Previously, flow cytometry had revealed CD8+CD57+ cell expansion in the patients chosen for sequencing. Sequencing was performed on sorted CD4+, CD8+, or CD8+CD57+ T cells (not recorded which) from PBMCs. These receptors came from a human donor with aplastic anemia.

The chain employs TRBV7-6 and TRBJ2-1; 7 bases are shared with TRBD2. The V gene end was trimmed by 1 base and the J gene end by 6 bases; junction bases not matched to a gene: 3. Germline CDR1 and CDR2: SGHVS and FNYEAQ. The CDR3 is 14 residues long. The CDR3 region has the DNA TGTGCCAGCAGCTTAGGCGGGGGTATCAATGAGCAGTTCTTC. This sequence encodes CASSLGGGINEQFF. The whole variable domain, filled in from reference TRBV7-6 and TRBJ2-1, reads GAGVSQSPRYKVTKRGQDVALRCDPISGHVSLYWYRQALGQGPEFLTYFNYEAQQDKSGLPNDRFSAERPEGSISTLTIQRTEQRDSAMYRCASSLGGGINEQFFGPGTRLTVL.

J is TRBJ2-2 and V is TRBV7-9, with D possibly TRBD1 on 5 matching bases. The length of the CDR3 is 15 residues. V was clipped by 1 base and J by 3 bases, with 9 bases between them. Looked up from germline, CDR1 is SEHNR and CDR2 is FQNEAQ (reference sequence). Here the CDR3 DNA reads TGTGCCAGCAGCTTAGTGTCAGGGTACACCGGGGAGCTGTTTTTT. Protein product: CASSLVSGYTGELFF.

This rearrangement joins TRBV29-1 to TRBJ1-2, with unresolved D. The CDR3 is made up of 13 amino acids. V lost 3 bases and J lost 8, with 16 bases in between. CDR1 and CDR2 (germline): SQVTM, ANQGSEA. CDR3 amino acids: CSVDVERSRGYTF. DNA for the CDR3: TGCAGCGTTGATGTCGAGAGGAGCAGAGGCTACACCTTC. The entire variable domain, with the rest obtained from reference TRBV29-1 and TRBJ1-2, is as follows: SAVISQKPSRDICQRGTSLTIQCQVDSQVTMMFWYRQQPGQSLTLIATANQGSEATYESGFVIDKFPISRPNLTFSTLTVSNMSPEDSSIYLCSVDVERSRGYTFGSGTRLTVV.

The table lists this clonotype with a few counts. V usage is TRBV9 and J usage is TRBJ2-2; 8 positions match TRBD1. The CDR3 sequence is 16 residues long. Germline CDR1 and CDR2: SGDLS and YYNGEE. V shed 2 bases, J shed 5 bases, and the junction held 8 bases outside the gene matches. The CDR3 nucleotides are TGTGCCAGCAGCGTCACAACAGGGGGGAGGACCGGGGAGCTGTTTTTT. Translation: CASSVTTGGRTGELFF.

Note on this clonotype: Because the CDR3 is missing its conserved closing phenylalanine or tryptophan, this is likely a read error. V gene TRBV19 combines with J gene TRBJ2-1, with D perhaps matching TRBD1 or TRBD2 (5 bases each). Trimming shortened V by 5 bases and J by 4 bases, and 12 bases separated the two germline ends. Germline CDR1 is LNHDA and CDR2 is SQIVND (reference sequence). CDR3 size: 14 residues. The CDR3 coding sequence is TGTGCCAGTAGTTCTGGGACCCGATACAATGAGCAGTTCCTC. It encodes CASSSGTRYNEQFL.

The rearrangement links TRBV25-1 to TRBJ2-3; no reliable D call. V lost 3 bases and J lost 2, with 9 bases in between. The CDR3 has 14 amino acids. The germline V gene encodes CDR1 MGHDK and CDR2 SYGVNS. CDR3 in DNA: TGTGCCAGCAGTGACGCGAGATCCACAGATACGCAGTATTTT. Translated: CASSDARSTDTQYF. The full variable domain, completed using reference TRBV25-1 and TRBJ2-3, is EADIYQTPRYLVIGTGKKITLECSQTMGHDKMYWYQQDPGMELHLIHYSYGVNSTEKGDLSSESTVSRIRTEHFPLTLESARPSHTSQYLCASSDARSTDTQYFGPGTRLTVL.

The rearrangement links TRBV19 to TRBJ1-1; 8 positions agree with TRBD1. The CDR3 runs 14 residues. The V and J ends lost 6 bases and 1 base, in that order; junction bases with no gene match: 4. Per the germline V gene, CDR1 is LNHDA and CDR2 is SQIVND (reference sequence). CDR3 nucleotide sequence: TGTGCCAGTAGACGACAGGGGCAGAACACTGAAGCTTTCTTT. It yields the protein CASRRQGQNTEAFF. The full variable domain, in which reference TRBV19 and TRBJ1-1 provide the parts outside the CDR3, is DGGITQSPKYLFRKEGQNVTLSCEQNLNHDAMYWYRQDPGQGLRLIYYSQIVNDFQKGDIAEGYSVSREKKESFPLTVTSAQKNPTAFYLCASRRQGQNTEAFFGQGTRLTVV.

The chain recombines TRBV24-1 with TRBJ2-1; the match to TRBD1 covers 8 bases. V was pared by 0 bases and J by 10 bases, with 7 bases of the junction left unmatched. In germline, CDR1 is KGHDR, CDR2 SFDVKD. The CDR3 spans 15 residues. The CDR3 here is CATSDLAGGLQEQFF. The CDR3, as DNA: TGTGCCACCAGTGATTTGGCAGGGGGCCTCCAGGAGCAGTTCTTC.

This sequence joins TRBV20-1 and TRBJ2-5; TRBD2 matches at 11 bases. The germline CDR1 and CDR2 sequences are DFQATT and SNEGSKA (reference sequence). Losses at the gene ends were 3 bases for V and 5 bases for J; bases not matched to a gene: 14. The CDR3 length is 17 residues. The CDR3 region is CSARVFGLAGGWETQYF. CDR3 sequence (DNA): TGCAGTGCTAGGGTCTTCGGCCTAGCGGGGGGATGGGAGACCCAGTACTTC.

This clonotype appeared many times. The gene calls are TRBV5-4 and TRBJ2-1, with TRBD2 matching 9 bases. Germline lookup yields CDR1 SGHNT and CDR2 YYREEE (reference sequence). The junction had 4 bases not matched to a gene; V was cut back by 0 bases and J by 0 bases. The CDR3 is 17 residues long. The CDR3 DNA is TGTGCCAGCAGCTTGGGTAGCGGGGGAGGCTCCTACAATGAGCAGTTCTTC. It codes for CASSLGSGGGSYNEQFF.

The chain is built from TRBV20-1 and TRBJ2-3, with 7 bases aligning to TRBD2. From germline, CDR1 is DFQATT and CDR2 SNEGSKA (reference sequence). CDR3 length: 14 residues. Losses at the gene ends were 3 bases for V and 2 bases for J; bases not matched to a gene: 5. CDR3 sequence reads: CSASEAGITDTQYF. The CDR3 DNA reads as TGCAGTGCTAGTGAAGCGGGGATCACAGATACGCAGTATTTT.

The chain uses TRBV12-3 or TRBV12-4 and TRBJ2-5; D remains unclear. V was shortened by 2 bases and J by 1 base, with 5 bases between the two germline ends. CDR3 length equals 13 residues. In DNA form, the CDR3 reads TGTGCCAGCAGTTTATTCCTCCAAGAGACCCAGTACTTC. It yields the protein CASSLFLQETQYF.

This clonotype was counted a few times. The chain combines TRBV6-1 with TRBJ1-6; D uncertain. Germline CDR1 and CDR2: MNHNS and SASEGT. With 6 bases removed from V and 6 bases from J, the gap between germline ends came to 12 bases. The CDR3 spans 14 residues. The CDR3: CASSSDDANSPLHF. In DNA, the CDR3 is TGTGCCAGCAGCTCTGATGACGCTAATTCACCCCTCCACTTT.

The genes are TRBV2 and TRBJ1-3; D is perhaps TRBD1 (6 bases). This CDR3 is built from 12 residues. Trimming left V 10 bases short and J 0 bases short, with 7 bases between. CDR1 and CDR2 (germline): SNHLY, FYNNEI. CDR3 in amino acids: CAKDSSGNTIYF. The DNA of the CDR3 is TGTGCCAAGGACAGCTCTGGAAACACCATATATTTT.

DNA of the CDR3: TGTGCCAGCAGCGTGACCCTTAACACTGAAGCTTTCTTT. Amino acid sequence: CASSVTLNTEAFF. The chain combines TRBV7-6 with TRBJ1-1; D remains unclear. The CDR3 contains 13 residues. V dropped 5 bases and J dropped 2 bases, with 9 bases sitting between them. Germline V gene data show CDR1 as SGHVS and CDR2 as FNYEAQ.

With respect to this clonotype: Likely a read error: the CDR3 ends without its conserved phenylalanine or tryptophan. The limits of the CDR3 on the DNA are not certain, so only TCRdb's listed CDR3 is given. This CDR3 is CATSREGL. J is TRBJ2-7 and V is TRBV15. Looked up from germline, CDR1 is LNHNV and CDR2 is YYDKDF (reference sequence). The CDR3 contains 8 residues when both ends are counted.

On this clonotype itself: An end of the junction does not agree with germline; a read error may underlie this. This chain uses TRBV6-2 or TRBV6-3 with TRBJ1-5; 9 bases agree with TRBD1. CDR3 length: 17 residues. Per the germline V gene, CDR1 is MNHEY and CDR2 is SVGEGT. The CDR3 protein is CASSYSTGQGFGQPQRF. CDR3 DNA sequence: TGTGCCAGCAGTTACTCGACTGGACAGGGGTTCGGACAGCCCCAGCGTTTT.

Ten or more counts support this clonotype. The chain carries TRBV5-1 and TRBJ2-7, with 7 bases matching TRBD1. J lost 6 bases, V lost 4 bases, and 4 bases had no gene match. This CDR3 is 12 amino acids long. In germline, CDR1 is SGHRS, CDR2 YFSETQ. CDR3 amino acids: CASSPQGREQYF. CDR3 nucleotides: TGCGCCAGCAGCCCACAGGGGCGCGAGCAGTACTTC.

Only one count was recorded for this clonotype. The chain uses TRBV10-3 and TRBJ2-6; TRBD1 might be the D (6 bases). The CDR3 runs to 15 residues. The germline gives CDR1 ENHRY, CDR2 SYGVKD. V was shortened by 4 bases and J by 4 bases, with 11 bases between the two germline ends. The CDR3 nucleotides are TGTGCCATCAGTGCAGGGGCGAGGGGGGCCAACGTCCTGACTTTC. Amino acids: CAISAGARGANVLTF.

The V gene is TRBV24-1, the J gene TRBJ2-2; D is unclear. Trimming stripped 1 base from V and 6 bases from J, with 8 bases between. Germline CDR1 reads KGHDR; CDR2 reads SFDVKD. This CDR3 is built from 14 residues. DNA of the CDR3: TGTGCCACCAGTGATTTATCCAGACCCGGGGAGCTGTTTTTT. It is translated as CATSDLSRPGELFF.

The genes are TRBV6-1 and TRBJ2-2; TRBD1 aligns across 10 bases. Per germline, CDR1 MNHNS and CDR2 SASEGT. This CDR3 has 15 residues. V lost 3 bases to trimming and J lost 4 bases; unmatched junction nucleotides: 2. CDR3 amino acids: CASSDGTGATGELFF. The CDR3 DNA reads TGTGCCAGCAGTGACGGGACAGGGGCCACCGGGGAGCTGTTTTTT.

This clonotype showed up many times. This chain links TRBV4-1 with TRBJ2-7; D tentatively reads TRBD1 or TRBD2 (6 bases each). The germline CDR1 and CDR2 sequences are MGHRA and YSYEKL. Trimming stripped 5 bases from V and 1 base from J, with 15 bases between. The CDR3 runs 15 residues. The CDR3 loop is CASSSGGHTSYEQYF. CDR3 bases: TGCGCCAGCAGCTCTGGGGGGCACACTTCCTACGAGCAGTACTTC.

V and J are TRBV12-3 or TRBV12-4 and TRBJ2-2; D might be TRBD1 or TRBD2, each matching 6 bases. V was clipped by 2 bases and J by 7 bases, with 8 bases between them. The CDR3 extends over 13 amino acids. Here the CDR3 reads CASSLKGGGELFF. The CDR3, as DNA: TGTGCCAGCAGTTTAAAGGGGGGCGGGGAGCTGTTTTTT.

This clonotype was found a few times. The chain is built from TRBV24-1 and TRBJ2-5; 7 bases match TRBD2. The V gene end was trimmed by 3 bases and the J gene end by 3 bases; junction bases not matched to a gene: 6. In germline, CDR1 is KGHDR, CDR2 SFDVKD. CDR3 length: 15 amino acids. The CDR3 region is CATSDPPGGKETQYF. DNA for the CDR3: TGTGCCACCAGTGATCCTCCCGGGGGGAAAGAGACCCAGTACTTC.